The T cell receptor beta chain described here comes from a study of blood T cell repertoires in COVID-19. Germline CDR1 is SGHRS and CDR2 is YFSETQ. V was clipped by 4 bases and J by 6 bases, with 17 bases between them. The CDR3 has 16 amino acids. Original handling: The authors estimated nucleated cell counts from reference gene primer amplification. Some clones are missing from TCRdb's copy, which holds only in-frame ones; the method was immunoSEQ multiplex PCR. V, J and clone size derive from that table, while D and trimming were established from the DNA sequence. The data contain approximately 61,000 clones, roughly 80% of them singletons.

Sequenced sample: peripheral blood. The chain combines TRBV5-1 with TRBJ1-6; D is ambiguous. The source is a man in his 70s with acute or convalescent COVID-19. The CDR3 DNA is TGCGCCAGCAGCCGGACTTCGGGAGGAGGTAATTCACCCCTCCACTTT. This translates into CASSRTSGGGNSPLHF.